The 28 T cell receptor beta chains reported below all come from one sample, sequenced in a study of shared clonotypes between healthy human individuals. The assay was immunoSEQ multiplex PCR, and TCRdb's table has in-frame clones only and misses some. Here the sample spans fewer than 1 million clones, 96% being singletons. CD8 cells regarded as naive lacked CD45RO, were positively chosen for CCR7, and omitted terminally differentiated effector memory CD45RA+ cells. Sequenced input: naive CD8+ T cells sorted from blood. Source of these receptors: a man aged 30 to 39 in good health.

This chain connects TRBV11-1 to TRBJ2-7; a possible D gene is TRBD1 (6 bases). Per germline, CDR1 SGHAT and CDR2 FQDESV (reference sequence). The V gene lost 2 bases and the J gene lost 3 bases, with 11 bases spanning the gap. CDR3 length: 14 amino acids. The CDR3 DNA reads TGTGCCAGCAGCTTACGGACAGCAAGCTACGAGCAGTACTTC. Amino acid sequence: CASSLRTASYEQYF.

The chain employs TRBV2 and TRBJ2-1; 10 positions match TRBD1. Germline values: CDR1 SNHLY, CDR2 FYNNEI. The V gene end was trimmed by 10 bases and the J gene end by 6 bases; junction bases not matched to a gene: 12. This CDR3 is built from 15 residues. CDR3: CATLSRTGGSNEQFF. The CDR3, as DNA: TGTGCCACCCTCAGCCGGACAGGGGGTTCCAATGAGCAGTTCTTC.

The chain links TRBV11-2 to TRBJ2-5, with no clear D. In germline, CDR1 is SGHAT, CDR2 FQNNGV. This CDR3 has 12 residues. V gave up 4 bases and J gave up 5 bases, with 8 bases separating them. The chain's CDR3 is CASSYNGETQYF. For the CDR3, the DNA is TGTGCCAGCAGCTATAATGGGGAGACCCAGTACTTC.

The genes are TRBV29-1 and TRBJ2-2; 9 bases fit TRBD1. Germline values: CDR1 SQVTM, CDR2 ANQGSEA. V shed 3 bases and J 0 bases; nucleotides not matched to a gene: 8. This CDR3 has 17 amino acids. The CDR3 reads CSVESGTGRSNTGELFF. The CDR3, as DNA: TGCAGCGTTGAGTCCGGGACAGGGCGTTCGAACACCGGGGAGCTGTTTTTT.

This chain joins TRBV29-1 and TRBJ2-3; D is unclear. The V gene lost 0 bases and the J gene lost 1 base, with 11 bases spanning the gap. CDR1 and CDR2 from the germline V gene are SQVTM and ANQGSEA. The CDR3 sequence is 15 residues long. CDR3 protein: CSVEDMKFGTDTQYF. The CDR3 DNA reads as TGCAGCGTTGAAGATATGAAATTTGGCACAGATACGCAGTATTTT.

This sequence joins TRBV4-3 and TRBJ2-7, with D maybe TRBD1 (6 bases). Germline CDR1 LGHNA, CDR2 YSLEER. Between the trimmed V and J ends, which lost 2 bases and 3 bases, there was a span of 14 bases. The CDR3 is made up of 15 amino acids. The CDR3 here is CASSQRAGASYEQYF. The CDR3 nucleotides are TGCGCCAGCAGCCAAAGGGCAGGGGCCAGCTACGAGCAGTACTTC.

This sequence joins TRBV6-5 and TRBJ2-3; possible D gene TRBD1, 6 bases. The ends were cut back, 4 bases at V and 2 bases at J, with 13 bases in the middle. Germline V lookup: CDR1 MNHEY, CDR2 SVGAGI. The CDR3 is 15 residues long. CDR3 sequence: CASSSGGALTDTQYF. As DNA, the CDR3 is TGTGCCAGCAGTTCTGGGGGCGCCCTCACAGATACGCAGTATTTT.

This sequence joins TRBV14 and TRBJ2-2; a weak D match, TRBD1 (5 bases). V lost 5 bases to trimming and J lost 1 base, with 11 bases between them. The germline V gene has CDR1 SGHDN and CDR2 FVKESK. There are 15 residues in the CDR3. CDR3 sequence reads: CASSVFRENTGELFF. CDR3 coding DNA: TGTGCCAGCAGCGTATTCAGGGAGAACACCGGGGAGCTGTTTTTT.

V usage is TRBV30 and J usage is TRBJ1-1; D is undetermined. Germline CDR1 reads GTSNPN; CDR2 reads SVGIG (reference sequence). The CDR3 loop spans 11 amino acids. V dropped 6 bases and J dropped 0 bases, with 5 bases sitting between them. The CDR3 DNA sequence: TGTGCCTGTCGTCTGAACACTGAAGCTTTCTTT. Translated, it gives CACRLNTEAFF.

This chain connects TRBV10-3 to TRBJ2-7; 9 bases line up with TRBD1. This CDR3 has 17 amino acids. The V gene's germline CDR1 is ENHRY and CDR2 SYGVKD. V dropped 5 bases and J dropped 5; count of bases not matched to a gene: 16. CDR3 coding DNA: TGTGCCATCAGTCTGACAGGGGGTCGACAACAAGCCCACGAGCAGTACTTC. This sequence encodes CAISLTGGRQQAHEQYF.

V is TRBV28 and J is TRBJ1-1, with TRBD1 matching over 11 bases. The CDR3 runs 17 residues. CDR1 and CDR2 (germline): MDHEN, SYDVKM. The ends lost 4 bases at V and 7 bases at J; junction bases unmatched: 14. Here the CDR3 reads CASSSGQGARLSGEAFF. DNA of the CDR3: TGTGCCAGCAGTTCCGGACAGGGGGCGAGGCTAAGTGGTGAAGCTTTCTTT.

As concerns this clone: The junction and the germline gene differ at one end; a read error may be behind it. The chain combines TRBV19 with TRBJ2-3; D call uncertain. The CDR3 is made up of 17 amino acids. Germline V gene data show CDR1 as LNHDA and CDR2 as SQIVND (reference sequence). CDR3 sequence (DNA): TGTGCCAGCAGTATCTACCCCCAGAGCCATAGGACAGATACGCAGTATTTT. Its translation is CASSIYPQSHRTDTQYF.

The J gene is TRBJ1-4, the V gene TRBV5-1; the D gene is possibly TRBD1 (6 bases). The germline V gene encodes CDR1 SGHRS and CDR2 YFSETQ. The CDR3 spans 16 residues. Trimming pared 5 bases from V and 8 bases from J, leaving 22 bases between. The CDR3 sequence is CASRQGDPSFSEKLFF. CDR3 bases: TGCGCCAGCAGACAGGGAGACCCCAGCTTTTCGGAAAAACTGTTTTTT.

With respect to this clone: This specimen includes other DNA sequences encoding the same CDR3. This sequence joins TRBV30 and TRBJ1-5, with 7 nucleotides matching TRBD1. The V gene end was trimmed by 0 bases and the J gene end by 2 bases; junction bases not matched to a gene: 1. This CDR3 is 14 amino acids long. From germline, CDR1 is GTSNPN and CDR2 SVGIG (reference sequence). Here the CDR3 DNA reads TGTGCCTGGAGTGTAGGACAGGGCAATCAGCCCCAGCATTTT. As protein: CAWSVGQGNQPQHF.

This chain uses TRBV7-2 with TRBJ2-2; D unresolved. V lost 1 base and J lost 1, with 7 bases in between. The germline V gene has CDR1 SGHTA and CDR2 FQGNSA. CDR3 length: 15 amino acids. The CDR3 loop is CASSLDVENTGELFF. In DNA, the CDR3 is TGTGCCAGCAGCTTAGACGTAGAGAACACCGGGGAGCTGTTTTTT.

This clone was found once. V and J are TRBV7-2 and TRBJ2-5; TRBD1 matches at 9 bases. Germline V gene data show CDR1 as SGHTA and CDR2 as FQGNSA. The CDR3 runs 14 residues. With 3 bases clipped from V and 3 bases from J, the junction kept 2 bases outside the gene matches. CDR3 bases: TGTGCCAGCAGCTTTCGGGACAGGGAAGAGACCCAGTACTTC. Translation gives CASSFRDREETQYF.

The DNA for the CDR3 is TGTGCCACCCTATTCAGGGGGCCCCATGGCTACACCTTC. It encodes CATLFRGPHGYTF. The chain carries TRBV6-6 and TRBJ1-2; 8 positions match TRBD1. This CDR3 contains 13 residues. Germline V CDR1 and CDR2: MNHNY, SVGAGI (reference sequence). The V gene end was trimmed by 10 bases and the J gene end by 6 bases; junction bases not matched to a gene: 10.

This clone was recorded once. The rearrangement links TRBV2 to TRBJ1-5; no clear D gene. Germline loops: CDR1 SNHLY, CDR2 FYNNEI. CDR3 length: 14 amino acids. Trimming took 2 bases from V and 6 from J, leaving 11 bases between them. The CDR3 nucleotides are TGTGCCAGCAGTGAATTTTTTGGTTTTCAGCCCCAGCATTTT. Protein: CASSEFFGFQPQHF.

The rearrangement links TRBV5-4 to TRBJ2-3; the D is unclear. The ends were cut back, 4 bases at V and 1 base at J, with 13 bases in the middle. Looked up from germline, CDR1 is SGHNT and CDR2 is YYREEE (reference sequence). The CDR3 consists of 15 residues. This CDR3 is CASSPDPGGTDTQYF. The CDR3 DNA sequence: TGTGCCAGCAGCCCGGACCCTGGGGGCACAGATACGCAGTATTTT.

J is TRBJ2-1 and V is TRBV5-6; D is tentatively TRBD1 or TRBD2 (5 bases each). V shed 5 bases and J shed 5 bases, with 14 bases lying between them. The CDR3 has 14 amino acids. Germline lookup yields CDR1 SGHDT and CDR2 YYEEEE. The CDR3 DNA sequence: TGTGCCAGCAGTATCCTTGGGACCGACAATGAGCAGTTCTTC. Translated: CASSILGTDNEQFF.

The chain uses TRBV19 and TRBJ1-1; 11 bases map to TRBD1. Per germline, CDR1 LNHDA and CDR2 SQIVND (reference sequence). With V trimmed by 6 bases and J by 0 bases, 6 bases remained unmatched. The CDR3 runs 16 residues. The CDR3 DNA reads as TGTGCCAGTAGCCTAGGACAGGGGGCGATGAACACTGAAGCTTTCTTT. It translates to CASSLGQGAMNTEAFF.

The genes are TRBV12-5 and TRBJ2-5, with 7 bases that match TRBD1. The length of the CDR3 is 15 residues. The ends lost 4 bases at V and 5 bases at J; junction bases unmatched: 10. Looked up from germline, CDR1 is LGHNT and CDR2 is FRNRAP. The CDR3 region is CASGSGTTRGETQYF. In DNA, the CDR3 is TGTGCTAGTGGTTCCGGGACAACCAGGGGGGAGACCCAGTACTTC.

This clone was seen only once. CDR3 protein: CASSDYTDTQYF. CDR3 bases: TGTGCCAGCAGTGACTACACAGATACGCAGTATTTT. The chain combines TRBV27 with TRBJ2-3, with D perhaps matching TRBD2 (5 bases). Germline CDR1 is MNHEY and CDR2 is SMNVEV (reference sequence). Trimming took off 5 bases at V and 2 bases at J, with 5 bases between the two ends. The CDR3 loop spans 12 amino acids.

The J gene is TRBJ1-1, the V gene TRBV9; 8 bases agree with TRBD1. This CDR3 has 15 residues. Looked up from germline, CDR1 is SGDLS and CDR2 is YYNGEE. V trimming: 3 bases; J trimming: 0 bases; junction bases outside the gene matches: 4. CDR3 region: CASSARTGMNTEAFF. As DNA, the CDR3 is TGTGCCAGCAGCGCACGGACAGGGATGAACACTGAAGCTTTCTTT.

The J gene is TRBJ1-1, the V gene TRBV7-9, with D possibly TRBD1 on 6 matching bases. The V gene lost 5 bases and the J gene lost 10 bases, with 20 bases spanning the gap. This CDR3 contains 14 residues. Germline V gene sequence: CDR1 SEHNR, CDR2 FQNEAQ (reference sequence). DNA of the CDR3: TGTGCCAGCAGCGTCGGAGGGGGGAAGTATGGAGCTTTCTTT. Protein: CASSVGGGKYGAFF.

This chain uses TRBV19 with TRBJ2-7; D is perhaps TRBD1 or TRBD2 (6 bases each). CDR1 is LNHDA, CDR2 SQIVND, per germline (reference sequence). V shed 5 bases and J shed 3 bases, with 14 bases lying between them. The CDR3 is 14 residues long. Here the CDR3 DNA reads TGTGCCAGTAGTTCCTTCGGGGGCAACTACGAGCAGTACTTC. Translating gives CASSSFGGNYEQYF.

The genes are TRBV7-9 and TRBJ1-1; 7 bases agree with TRBD1. The V gene end was trimmed by 4 bases and the J gene end by 1 base; junction bases not matched to a gene: 6. The CDR3 has 15 residues. Germline lookup yields CDR1 SEHNR and CDR2 FQNEAQ (reference sequence). CDR3 amino acids: CASSSQGGWNTEAFF. The CDR3 nucleotides are TGTGCCAGCAGCTCACAAGGGGGCTGGAACACTGAAGCTTTCTTT.

The chain couples TRBV27 to TRBJ1-2; a weak D match, TRBD1 (5 bases). CDR1 is MNHEY, CDR2 SMNVEV, per germline (reference sequence). Trimming cost V 7 bases and J 2 bases, with 14 bases left between them. CDR3 length: 14 amino acids. CDR3 DNA sequence: TGTGCCAGCACTCGAAACCCAGGGAACTATGGCTACACCTTC. Protein sequence: CASTRNPGNYGYTF.